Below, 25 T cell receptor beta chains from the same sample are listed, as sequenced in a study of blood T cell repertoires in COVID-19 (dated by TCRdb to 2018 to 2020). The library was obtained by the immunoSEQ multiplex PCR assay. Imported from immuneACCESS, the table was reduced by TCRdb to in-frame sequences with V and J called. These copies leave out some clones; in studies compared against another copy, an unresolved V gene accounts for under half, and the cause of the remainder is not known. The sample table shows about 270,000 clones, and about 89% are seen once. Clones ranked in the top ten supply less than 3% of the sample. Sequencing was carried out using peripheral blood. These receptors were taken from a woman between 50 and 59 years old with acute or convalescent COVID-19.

The CDR3 is CASSPRGQGRNTIYF. The CDR3 nucleotides are TGTGCCAGCAGTCCCAGGGGGCAAGGGAGAAACACCATATATTTT. The chain links TRBV28 to TRBJ1-3; 8 nucleotides align to TRBD1. V lost 5 bases to trimming and J lost 5 bases; unmatched junction nucleotides: 8. The CDR3 covers 15 residues. Germline CDR1 and CDR2: MDHEN and SYDVKM.

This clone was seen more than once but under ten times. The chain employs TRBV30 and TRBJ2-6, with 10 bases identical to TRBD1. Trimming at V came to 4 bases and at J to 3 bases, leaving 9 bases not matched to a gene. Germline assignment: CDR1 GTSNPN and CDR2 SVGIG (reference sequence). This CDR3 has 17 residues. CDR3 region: CAWIRDRGRDGANVLTF. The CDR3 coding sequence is TGTGCCTGGATCCGCGACAGGGGGCGGGATGGGGCCAACGTCCTGACTTTC.

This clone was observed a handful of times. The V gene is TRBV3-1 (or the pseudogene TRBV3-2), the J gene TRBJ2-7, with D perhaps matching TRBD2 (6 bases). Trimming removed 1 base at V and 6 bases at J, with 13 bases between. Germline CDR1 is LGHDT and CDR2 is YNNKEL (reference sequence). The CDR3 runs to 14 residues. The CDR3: CASSQVSGVLEQYF. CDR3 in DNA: TGTGCCAGCAGCCAAGTATCGGGGGTTCTCGAGCAGTACTTC.

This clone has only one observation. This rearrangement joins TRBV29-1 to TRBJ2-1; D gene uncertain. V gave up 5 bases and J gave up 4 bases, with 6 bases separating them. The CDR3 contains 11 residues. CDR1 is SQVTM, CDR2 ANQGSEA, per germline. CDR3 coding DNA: TGCAGCGTTTCAAATTACAATGAGCAGTTCTTC. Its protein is CSVSNYNEQFF.

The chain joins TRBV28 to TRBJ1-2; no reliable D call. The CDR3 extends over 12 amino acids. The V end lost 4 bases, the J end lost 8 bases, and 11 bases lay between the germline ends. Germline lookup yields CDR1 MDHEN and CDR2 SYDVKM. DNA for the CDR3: TGTGCCAGCAGTTATAGTTTTTACGGCTACACCTTC. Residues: CASSYSFYGYTF.

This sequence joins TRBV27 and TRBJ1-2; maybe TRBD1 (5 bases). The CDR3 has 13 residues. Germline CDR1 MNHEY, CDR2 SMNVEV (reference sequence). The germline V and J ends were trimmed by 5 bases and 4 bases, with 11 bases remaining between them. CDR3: CASSEGALYGYTF. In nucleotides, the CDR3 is TGTGCCAGCAGTGAAGGGGCCCTCTATGGCTACACCTTC.

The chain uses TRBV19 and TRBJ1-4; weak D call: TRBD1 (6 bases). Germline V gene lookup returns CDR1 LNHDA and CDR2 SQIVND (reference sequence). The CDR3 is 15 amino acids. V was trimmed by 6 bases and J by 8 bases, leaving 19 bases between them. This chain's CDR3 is CASSQRGGGGEKLFF. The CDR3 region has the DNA TGTGCCAGTAGCCAAAGGGGGGGAGGAGGAGAAAAACTGTTTTTT.

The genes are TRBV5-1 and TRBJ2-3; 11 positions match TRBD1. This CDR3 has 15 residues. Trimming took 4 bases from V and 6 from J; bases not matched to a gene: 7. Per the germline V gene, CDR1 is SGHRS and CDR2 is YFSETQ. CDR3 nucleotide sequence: TGCGCCAGCAGCACGGGACAGGGGGGATCGGATACGCAGTATTTT. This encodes CASSTGQGGSDTQYF. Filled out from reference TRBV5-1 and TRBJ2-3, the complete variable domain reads KAGVTQTPRYLIKTRGQQVTLSCSPISGHRSVSWYQQTPGQGLQFLFEYFSETQRNKGNFPGRFSGRQFSNSRSEMNVSTLELGDSALYLCASSTGQGGSDTQYFGPGTRLTVL.

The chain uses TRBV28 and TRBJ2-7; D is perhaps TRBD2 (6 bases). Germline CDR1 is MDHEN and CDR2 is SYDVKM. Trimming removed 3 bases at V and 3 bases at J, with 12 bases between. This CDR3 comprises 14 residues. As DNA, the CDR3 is TGTGCCAGCAGTTTGTCTAGCGCAAACTACGAGCAGTACTTC. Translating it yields CASSLSSANYEQYF.

CDR3 sequence reads: CASSRTGSYNEQFF. CDR3 coding DNA: TGTGCCAGCAGCCGTACGGGAAGTTACAATGAGCAGTTCTTC. The V and J genes are TRBV3-1 (or the pseudogene TRBV3-2) and TRBJ2-1; tentatively, D is TRBD2 (5 bases). The V end was cut by 4 bases, the J end by 4 bases, with 11 bases between. Germline CDR1 and CDR2: LGHDT and YNNKEL (reference sequence). The CDR3 runs 14 residues.

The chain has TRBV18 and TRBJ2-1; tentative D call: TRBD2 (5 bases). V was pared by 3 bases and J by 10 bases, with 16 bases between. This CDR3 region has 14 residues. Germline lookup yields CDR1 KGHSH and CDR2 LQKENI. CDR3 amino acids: CASSPLVDYSEQFF. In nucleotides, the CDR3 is TGTGCCAGCTCACCGTTGGTTGACTACAGCGAGCAGTTCTTC. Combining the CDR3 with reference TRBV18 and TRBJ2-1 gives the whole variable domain NAGVMQNPRHLVRRRGQEARLRCSPMKGHSHVYWYRQLPEEGLKFMVYLQKENIIDESGMPKERFSAEFPKEGPSILRIQQVVRGDSAAYFCASSPLVDYSEQFFGPGTRLTVL.

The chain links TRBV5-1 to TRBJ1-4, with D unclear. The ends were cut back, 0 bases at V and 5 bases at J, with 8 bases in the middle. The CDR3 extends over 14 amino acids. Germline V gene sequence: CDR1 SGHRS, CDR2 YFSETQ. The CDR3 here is CASSLGGRNEKLFF. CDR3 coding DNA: TGCGCCAGCAGCTTGGGAGGGAGGAATGAAAAACTGTTTTTT.

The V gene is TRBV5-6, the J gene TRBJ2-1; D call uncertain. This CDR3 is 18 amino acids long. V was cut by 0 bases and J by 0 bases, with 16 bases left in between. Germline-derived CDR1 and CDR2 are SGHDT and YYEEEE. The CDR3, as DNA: TGTGCCAGCAGCTTGGGCCCCCCCTCCCCCAGCTCCTACAATGAGCAGTTCTTC. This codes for CASSLGPPSPSSYNEQFF.

The CDR3 nucleotides read TGTGCCAGCAGCCTCTTATCTAGCGGAAACAATGAGCAGTTCTTC. Its translation: CASSLLSSGNNEQFF. The chain combines TRBV7-9 with TRBJ2-1, with TRBD2 matching over 7 bases. The CDR3 totals 15 residues. Trimming at V came to 5 bases and at J to 5 bases, leaving 9 bases not matched to a gene. CDR1 is SEHNR and CDR2 is FQNEAQ in the germline V gene (reference sequence).

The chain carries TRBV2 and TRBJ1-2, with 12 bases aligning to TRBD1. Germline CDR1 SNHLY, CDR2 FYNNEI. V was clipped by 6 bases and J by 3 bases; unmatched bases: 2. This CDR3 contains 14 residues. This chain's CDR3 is CASRGTGGDYGYTF. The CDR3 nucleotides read TGTGCCAGCAGGGGGACAGGGGGCGACTATGGCTACACCTTC.

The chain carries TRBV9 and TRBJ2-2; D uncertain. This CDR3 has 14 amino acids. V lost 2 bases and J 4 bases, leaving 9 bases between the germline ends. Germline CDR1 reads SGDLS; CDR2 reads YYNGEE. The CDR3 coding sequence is TGTGCCAGCAGCGTGATCGAGTCCACCGGGGAGCTGTTTTTT. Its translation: CASSVIESTGELFF.

The CDR3 nucleotides are TGTGCCAGCAGCTTGGGTAGGGGGTGGAGGATGAACACTGAAGCTTTCTTT. Its translation is CASSLGRGWRMNTEAFF. This chain joins TRBV5-6 and TRBJ1-1, with D tentatively TRBD1 (6 bases). This CDR3 is built from 17 residues. Trimming removed 0 bases at V and 0 bases at J, with 15 bases between. Germline V gives CDR1 SGHDT, CDR2 YYEEEE.

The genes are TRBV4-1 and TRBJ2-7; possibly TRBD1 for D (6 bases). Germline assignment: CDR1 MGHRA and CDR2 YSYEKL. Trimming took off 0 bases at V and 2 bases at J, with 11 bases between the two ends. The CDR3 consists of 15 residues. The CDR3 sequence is CASSQDPQGTYEQYF. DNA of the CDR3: TGCGCCAGCAGCCAAGACCCACAGGGAACCTACGAGCAGTACTTC.

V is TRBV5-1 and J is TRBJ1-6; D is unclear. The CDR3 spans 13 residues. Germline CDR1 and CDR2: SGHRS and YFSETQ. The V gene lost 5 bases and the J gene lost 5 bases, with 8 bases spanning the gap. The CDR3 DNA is TGCGCCAGCAGTACACAAAATAATTCACCCCTCCACTTT. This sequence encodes CASSTQNNSPLHF.

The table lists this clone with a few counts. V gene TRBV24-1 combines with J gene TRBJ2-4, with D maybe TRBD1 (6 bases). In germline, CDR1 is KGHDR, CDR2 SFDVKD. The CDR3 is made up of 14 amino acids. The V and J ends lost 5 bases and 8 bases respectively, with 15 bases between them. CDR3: CATSAGPSGDIQYF. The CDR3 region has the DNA TGTGCCACCAGTGCGGGACCTTCAGGGGACATTCAGTACTTC.

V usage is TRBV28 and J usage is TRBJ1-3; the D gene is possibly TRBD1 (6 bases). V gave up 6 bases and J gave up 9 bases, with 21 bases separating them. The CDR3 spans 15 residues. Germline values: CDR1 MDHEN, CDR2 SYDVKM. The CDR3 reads CASSTTGFVVGTIYF. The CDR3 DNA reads TGTGCCAGCAGCACTACAGGGTTTGTGGTAGGCACCATATATTTT.

The CDR3 loop reads CASSVSGQLNEKLFF. The CDR3, as DNA: TGTGCCAGCAGCGTCTCAGGACAGCTTAATGAAAAACTGTTTTTT. This chain uses TRBV7-2 with TRBJ1-4; weak D call: TRBD1 (6 bases). Germline CDR1 reads SGHTA; CDR2 reads FQGNSA. The CDR3 covers 15 residues. Trimming left V 5 bases short and J 4 bases short, with 14 bases between.

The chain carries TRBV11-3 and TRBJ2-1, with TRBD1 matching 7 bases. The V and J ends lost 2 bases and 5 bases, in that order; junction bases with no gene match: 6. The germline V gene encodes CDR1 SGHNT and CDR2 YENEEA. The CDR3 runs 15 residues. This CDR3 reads CASSLNRDSNNEQFF. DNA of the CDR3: TGTGCCAGCAGCTTAAACCGGGACAGCAACAATGAGCAGTTCTTC.

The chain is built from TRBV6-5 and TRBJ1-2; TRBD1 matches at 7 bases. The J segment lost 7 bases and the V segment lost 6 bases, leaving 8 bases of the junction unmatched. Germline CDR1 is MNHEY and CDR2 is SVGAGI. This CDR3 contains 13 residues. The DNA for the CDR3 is TGTGCCAGCAGCCTGACAGGGCTCCGTGGCTACACCTTC. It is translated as CASSLTGLRGYTF.

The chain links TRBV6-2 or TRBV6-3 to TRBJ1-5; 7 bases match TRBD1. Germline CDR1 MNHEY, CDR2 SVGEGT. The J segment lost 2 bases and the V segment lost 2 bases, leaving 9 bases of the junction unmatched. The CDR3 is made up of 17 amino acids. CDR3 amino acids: CASSYVWSGGRNQPQHF. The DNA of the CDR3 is TGTGCCAGCAGTTACGTCTGGTCAGGGGGACGCAATCAGCCCCAGCATTTT.